This note documents a single TCR beta chain sequence. What it binds is unknown. CDR1 is SGHNT and CDR2 is YENEEA in the germline V gene. The junction had 3 bases not matched to a gene; V was cut back by 0 bases and J by 3 bases. The CDR3 extends over 15 amino acids. Clones were read by immunoSEQ multiplex PCR, and TCRdb kept only the in-frame ones, dropping some. The sample carries about 41,000 clones, around four fifths recorded once. The sample is drawn from a study of OX40 agonist ivuxolimab in advanced cancers. Broader study findings: Relative to CD4+ cells, CD8+ T cells on average had more expanded clones. At 0.1 to 3.0 mg/kg and by week 6, clonal expansion occurred in CD4+ and CD8+ blood T cells.

Material: CD4+ or CD8+ T cells sorted from blood, obtained in a trial of the OX40 agonist ivuxolimab. This receptor was obtained from an adult with an advanced solid tumor such as melanoma, head and neck, liver or kidney cancer. The gene calls are TRBV11-3 and TRBJ2-7; 9 bases match TRBD2. The CDR3 DNA follows: TGTGCCAGCAGCTTAGAGTCGACTAGCGGCTACGAGCAGTACTTC. Its translation: CASSLESTSGYEQYF.